This TCR beta chain was found in a study of regulatory T cells in long-lasting Graves disease. This clonotype was detected a few times. Both iRepertoire HTBI primers and Arm-PCR of CDR3 regions were used to build the TCR beta libraries. TCRdb re-called the multiplex PCR reads with MiXCR, one entry per CDR3 protein. The sample holds hundreds of thousands of distinct CDR3 sequences; roughly 16% are singletons and the top ten take 15% to 20%. Noted time point: newly diagnosed GD, antithyroid drugs for less than 3 months. The authors made the TCR library using RNA they extracted from PBMCs. The same specimen was also included in a second study, on T cells in Graves' hyperthyroidism and ophthalmopathy.

Sequencing was performed on peripheral blood mononuclear cells (PBMCs), taken at new diagnosis, from a patient treated with antithyroid drugs. The sequence was obtained from a woman aged 25 to 39 with Graves disease.

The CDR3: CASSLRGVNYGYTF. The CDR3 DNA reads as TGTGCCAGCAGCCTAAGAGGGGTAAACTATGGCTACACCTTC. The J gene is TRBJ1-2, the V gene TRBV28, with D perhaps matching TRBD1 (5 bases). CDR3 length: 14 amino acids. V was shortened by 6 bases and J by 2 bases, with 13 bases between the two germline ends. The germline CDR1 and CDR2 sequences are MDHEN and SYDVKM.